This T cell receptor beta chain was sequenced in a study of shared clonotypes between healthy human individuals. Looked up from germline, CDR1 is SGHDT and CDR2 is YYEEEE. Trimming cost V 1 base and J 6 bases, with 5 bases left between them. The CDR3 has 12 residues. TCRdb's copy holds only in-frame clones and misses some; the assay was immunoSEQ multiplex PCR. The table has over 1.4 million clones, more than 95% seen once. The sample consisted of naive CD4+ T cells sorted from blood. As to subset: CD45RA+ positively selected. This chain joins TRBV5-6 and TRBJ1-5; D not resolved. The clonotype comes from a man aged 25 to 40 in good health. The CDR3 protein is CASSLFGQPQHF. In DNA form, the CDR3 reads TGTGCCAGCAGCTTGTTCGGTCAGCCCCAGCATTTT.